The next 17 T cell receptor beta chains were all read from a single sample in a study of technical replicates of blood from a handful of donors. The protocol was immunoSEQ multiplex PCR, while the TCRdb copy is restricted to in-frame clones and leaves out a portion. The sample carries 9,500 to 15,000 clones, around 93% recorded once. Source material: PBMCs. The receptors were gathered from a human donor in good health.

The chain is built from TRBV19 and TRBJ2-7; 11 bases match TRBD2. The trim removed 6 bases at V and 2 bases at J, leaving 6 bases unmatched. Germline lookup yields CDR1 LNHDA and CDR2 SQIVND (reference sequence). The CDR3 sequence is 15 residues long. The CDR3 protein is CASRSLAGVTYEQYF. DNA of the CDR3: TGTGCCAGTAGATCACTAGCGGGAGTGACCTACGAGCAGTACTTC. Complete variable domain (other parts from reference TRBV19 and TRBJ2-7): DGGITQSPKYLFRKEGQNVTLSCEQNLNHDAMYWYRQDPGQGLRLIYYSQIVNDFQKGDIAEGYSVSREKKESFPLTVTSAQKNPTAFYLCASRSLAGVTYEQYFGPGTRLTVT.

CDR3 coding DNA: TGCAGCGTCGACAGGGTTTACAATGAGCAGTTCTTC. This encodes CSVDRVYNEQFF. This chain links TRBV29-1 with TRBJ2-1, with 7 bases fitting TRBD1. The CDR3 covers 12 residues. Trimming at V came to 6 bases and at J to 4 bases, leaving 3 bases not matched to a gene. Germline CDR1 SQVTM, CDR2 ANQGSEA.

The chain employs TRBV6-1 and TRBJ2-5; 10 bases are shared with TRBD2. Germline trimming cut 4 bases from V and 7 bases from J; bases unmatched to any gene: 12. The CDR3 sequence is 16 residues long. Germline V gene sequence: CDR1 MNHNS, CDR2 SASEGT. The DNA of the CDR3 is TGTGCCAGCAGTGGCTCTAGGGTAGCGGGGGGAGGGACCCAGTACTTC. It translates to CASSGSRVAGGGTQYF.

V gene TRBV7-9 combines with J gene TRBJ2-7; 10 bases match TRBD2. This CDR3 spans 16 amino acids. V gave up 4 bases and J gave up 2 bases; unmatched junction bases: 8. CDR1 is SEHNR, CDR2 FQNEAQ, per germline (reference sequence). CDR3 protein: CASSSQGTSEPYEQYF. The CDR3 coding sequence is TGTGCCAGCAGCTCCCAGGGGACTAGCGAGCCCTACGAGCAGTACTTC.

The chain is built from TRBV19 and TRBJ1-5, with D unclear. V was shortened by 1 base and J by 1 base, with 2 bases between the two germline ends. The germline V gene encodes CDR1 LNHDA and CDR2 SQIVND (reference sequence). The CDR3 is made up of 13 amino acids. The CDR3, as DNA: TGTGCCAGTAGTATAGCAAGCAATCAGCCCCAGCATTTT. Its translation: CASSIASNQPQHF.

The chain has TRBV2 and TRBJ2-1; 7 bases agree with TRBD1. J gave up 7 bases and V 6 bases, and 6 bases lay outside the gene matches. CDR3 size: 13 residues. Germline lookup yields CDR1 SNHLY and CDR2 FYNNEI. The CDR3 DNA reads TGTGCCAGCAGCTCGACAGGGAATAATGAGCAGTTCTTC. This encodes CASSSTGNNEQFF.

The gene calls are TRBV5-1 and TRBJ1-2, with 8 bases fitting TRBD1. Looked up from germline, CDR1 is SGHRS and CDR2 is YFSETQ. Losses at the gene ends were 2 bases for V and 8 bases for J; bases not matched to a gene: 5. The CDR3 is 13 residues long. The CDR3 DNA reads TGCGCCAGCAGCTTCGGACAGGGTAGCGGCTACACCTTC. Translated, it gives CASSFGQGSGYTF.

The chain joins TRBV7-7 to TRBJ2-7; 11 bases map to TRBD2. The CDR3 has 16 residues. The V gene end was trimmed by 6 bases and the J gene end by 5 bases; junction bases not matched to a gene: 12. Germline-derived CDR1 and CDR2 are SSHAT and FNYEAQ (reference sequence). CDR3 DNA sequence: TGTGCCAGCAGTGCGACCCCGGGACTAGCGGACCACGAGCAGTACTTC. Translation gives CASSATPGLADHEQYF. Combining the CDR3 with reference TRBV7-7 and TRBJ2-7 gives the whole variable domain GAGVSQSPRYKVTKRGQDVTLRCDPISSHATLYWYQQALGQGPEFLTYFNYEAQPDKSGLPSDRFSAERPEGSISTLTIQRTEQRDSAMYRCASSATPGLADHEQYFGPGTRLTVT.

This clone was recorded only once. The rearrangement uses TRBV6-5 and TRBJ1-2; maybe TRBD1 (5 bases). V was clipped by 6 bases and J by 0 bases, with 14 bases between them. This CDR3 region has 15 residues. From germline, CDR1 is MNHEY and CDR2 SVGAGI. The CDR3 spells CASSPTGGANYGYTF. The CDR3 DNA follows: TGTGCCAGCAGCCCCACTGGGGGGGCTAACTATGGCTACACCTTC.

The V call is TRBV18, the J call TRBJ2-7; 11 bases match TRBD2. Germline CDR1 and CDR2: KGHSH and LQKENI. Trimming at V came to 3 bases and at J to 3 bases, leaving 1 base not matched to a gene. The CDR3 length is 14 residues. The DNA of the CDR3 is TGTGCCAGCTCACCCACTAGCGGGAGCTACGAGCAGTACTTC. Amino acid sequence: CASSPTSGSYEQYF.

This clone was picked up one time. The CDR3 coding sequence is TGTGCCAGCAGCGCGGGACAGGAGTATGGGACCGGGGAGCTGTTTTTT. Its translation: CASSAGQEYGTGELFF. This sequence joins TRBV7-9 and TRBJ2-2, with 8 bases aligning to TRBD1. The CDR3 length is 16 residues. Germline V lookup: CDR1 SEHNR, CDR2 FQNEAQ (reference sequence). The V segment lost 5 bases and the J segment 5 bases; nucleotides outside the gene matches: 10.

This clone was detected only a few times. V is TRBV6-1 and J is TRBJ2-7, with 9 bases matching TRBD2. Looked up from germline, CDR1 is MNHNS and CDR2 is SASEGT. This CDR3 spans 14 amino acids. V was pared by 7 bases and J by 5 bases, with 9 bases of the junction left unmatched. CDR3 DNA sequence: TGTGCCAGCAATTTTGGCGGGAGGGGCGACGAGCAGTACTTC. Translated: CASNFGGRGDEQYF.

The chain recombines TRBV10-2 with TRBJ1-2, with 8 bases matching TRBD1. This CDR3 contains 14 residues. Germline V gene data show CDR1 as WSHSY and CDR2 as SAAADI. Trimming took 5 bases from V and 4 from J; bases not matched to a gene: 6. In DNA, the CDR3 is TGCGCCAGCAGTTTCCGGACAGGGACCTATGGCTACACCTTC. This codes for CASSFRTGTYGYTF.

This chain connects TRBV7-2 to TRBJ2-3; TRBD1 might be the D (6 bases). Germline-derived CDR1 and CDR2 are SGHTA and FQGNSA. V was cut by 1 base and J by 3 bases, with 11 bases left in between. The CDR3 totals 15 residues. The CDR3 region is CASSLVGGWTDTQYF. CDR3 DNA sequence: TGTGCCAGCAGCTTAGTTGGGGGCTGGACAGATACGCAGTATTTT.

V usage is TRBV2 and J usage is TRBJ1-1, with 8 bases identical to TRBD1. The germline gives CDR1 SNHLY, CDR2 FYNNEI. This CDR3 has 13 amino acids. J lost 8 bases, V lost 6 bases, and 8 bases had no gene match. The CDR3 loop is CASRTGVPREAFF. CDR3 coding DNA: TGTGCCAGCAGGACAGGGGTTCCTAGAGAAGCTTTCTTT.

This clone was observed once. The junction and the germline gene differ at one end; a read error may be behind it. V is TRBV7-9 and J is TRBJ1-4; D is ambiguous. This CDR3 region has 13 residues. Germline CDR1 SEHNR, CDR2 FQNEAQ (reference sequence). The DNA of the CDR3 is TGTGCCAGCAGCCTAGCGGGCAATGAAAAACTGTTTTTT. It yields the protein CASSLAGNEKLFF.

CDR3 region: CASSVGAGSYGEQFF. CDR3 bases: TGTGCCAGCAGCGTAGGAGCGGGGTCCTACGGTGAGCAGTTCTTC. The rearrangement uses TRBV9 and TRBJ2-1, with 7 bases lining up with TRBD2. The V gene's germline CDR1 is SGDLS and CDR2 YYNGEE. The CDR3 runs to 15 residues. The J segment lost 9 bases and the V segment lost 0 bases, leaving 9 bases of the junction unmatched.